The 5 T cell receptor beta chains below all came from one sample that was sequenced in a study of blood T cell repertoires in COVID-19. The assay was immunoSEQ multiplex PCR, and TCRdb's table has in-frame clones only and misses some. The table shows approximately 260,000 clones, with roughly nine tenths occurring only once. Sequenced sample: PBMCs or T cells enriched from blood (not recorded which). The receptors derive from a woman aged 25 to 39 with acute COVID-19.

The DNA for the CDR3 is TGTGCCAGCAGCGTGACAGCGAACACCGGGGAGCTGTTTTTT. It encodes CASSVTANTGELFF. The rearrangement links TRBV5-5 to TRBJ2-2; a weak D match, TRBD1 (5 bases). The germline gives CDR1 SGHKS, CDR2 YYEKEE (reference sequence). This CDR3 has 14 residues. V lost 4 bases to trimming and J lost 0 bases, with 7 bases between them.

This clone was found once. V is TRBV24-1 and J is TRBJ1-5; 7 nucleotides align to TRBD1. Germline V CDR1 and CDR2: KGHDR, SFDVKD. The CDR3 runs 15 residues. With V trimmed by 1 base and J by 2 bases, 1 base remained unmatched. The CDR3 nucleotides read TGTGCCACCAGTGATTTAACAGGGGGCAATCAGCCCCAGCATTTT. Amino acids: CATSDLTGGNQPQHF.

This chain uses TRBV2 with TRBJ2-2; possible D gene TRBD1, 5 bases. CDR3 length equals 15 residues. The germline V gene encodes CDR1 SNHLY and CDR2 FYNNEI. V lost 6 bases and J lost 2, with 13 bases in between. CDR3 DNA sequence: TGTGCCAGCAGGGGCAGGGTGAATAACACCGGGGAGCTGTTTTTT. It is translated as CASRGRVNNTGELFF. Filled out from reference TRBV2 and TRBJ2-2, the complete variable domain reads EPEVTQTPSHQVTQMGQEVILRCVPISNHLYFYWYRQILGQKVEFLVSFYNNEISEKSEIFDDQFSVERPDGSNFTLKIRSTKLEDSAMYFCASRGRVNNTGELFFGEGSRLTVL.

CDR3 DNA sequence: TGTGCCAGCAGCCGACAGGGGAAGGGCTACACCTTC. This encodes CASSRQGKGYTF. This rearrangement joins TRBV2 to TRBJ1-2; 8 nucleotides match TRBD1. Germline V gives CDR1 SNHLY, CDR2 FYNNEI. The CDR3 runs 12 residues. Trimming took 6 bases from V and 8 from J; bases not matched to a gene: 5.

The genes are TRBV19 and TRBJ2-7, with TRBD1 as a possible D gene (5 bases). The CDR3 totals 15 residues. Germline V CDR1 and CDR2: LNHDA, SQIVND (reference sequence). V was trimmed by 2 bases and J by 0 bases, leaving 11 bases between them. CDR3: CASSITHQGSYEQYF. CDR3 coding DNA: TGTGCCAGTAGTATAACTCACCAGGGCTCCTACGAGCAGTACTTC.